Presented here are 6 T cell receptor beta chains from one specimen sequenced in a study of OX40 agonist ivuxolimab in advanced cancers. TCRdb's copy holds only in-frame clones and misses some; the assay was immunoSEQ multiplex PCR. Here the sample spans around 77,000 clones, around nine tenths being singletons. The sequences come from CD4+ or CD8+ T cells sorted from blood, collected in a trial of the OX40 agonist ivuxolimab. These receptor sequences come from an adult with an advanced solid tumor such as melanoma, head and neck, liver or kidney cancer.

The V gene is TRBV6-5, the J gene TRBJ2-5, with D uncertain. Near its end, the DNA agrees better with TRBJ2-7, so the J call may be wrong. Germline CDR1 MNHEY, CDR2 SVGAGI. CDR3 length: 14 residues. CDR3 nucleotide sequence: TGTGCCAGCACCAAGACCTTTAGCTCCTACGAGCAGTACTTC. This encodes CASTKTFSSYEQYF.

CDR3 in amino acids: CASSRVEQQYF. The CDR3 DNA is TGTGCCAGCAGCCGGGTTGAGCAGCAGTACTTC. The V call is TRBV6-1, the J call TRBJ2-7; D not certain. V was clipped by 6 bases and J by 8 bases, with 11 bases between them. The CDR3 totals 11 residues. Germline V gene lookup returns CDR1 MNHNS and CDR2 SASEGT.

The CDR3 coding sequence is TGTGCCAGCAGCTTGGGACAGGAGTGGGAGACCCAGTACTTC. This translates into CASSLGQEWETQYF. This chain joins TRBV5-4 and TRBJ2-5; D possibly corresponds to TRBD1 (6 bases). The V end lost 0 bases, the J end lost 5 bases, and 11 bases lay between the germline ends. The CDR3 consists of 14 residues. The V gene's germline CDR1 is SGHNT and CDR2 YYREEE (reference sequence).

The chain uses TRBV15 and TRBJ2-7; 7 bases are shared with TRBD1. The CDR3 has 13 residues. Germline values: CDR1 LNHNV, CDR2 YYDKDF (reference sequence). V lost 4 bases, J lost 4 bases, and 4 bases stayed unmatched. The CDR3 here is CATSTGQAYEQYF. The CDR3 DNA sequence: TGTGCCACCAGCACAGGACAGGCGTACGAGCAGTACTTC.

The J gene is TRBJ1-1, the V gene TRBV7-9, with D hard to call. CDR1 is SEHNR and CDR2 is FQNEAQ in the germline V gene (reference sequence). This CDR3 has 15 amino acids. With 4 bases removed from V and 5 bases from J, the gap between germline ends came to 17 bases. The CDR3 loop reads CASSWILGSGTEAFF. The DNA of the CDR3 is TGTGCCAGCAGCTGGATTTTGGGGTCGGGGACTGAAGCTTTCTTT.

This chain connects TRBV28 to TRBJ1-2; 9 bases are a match to TRBD1. Trimming cost V 2 bases and J 1 base; bases outside gene matches: 8. CDR1 and CDR2 (germline): MDHEN, SYDVKM. This CDR3 has 17 residues. CDR3 sequence (DNA): TGTGCCAGCAGTTTAATAGTCCCGGGACAGGGTAACTATGGCTACACCTTC. This gives the protein CASSLIVPGQGNYGYTF.